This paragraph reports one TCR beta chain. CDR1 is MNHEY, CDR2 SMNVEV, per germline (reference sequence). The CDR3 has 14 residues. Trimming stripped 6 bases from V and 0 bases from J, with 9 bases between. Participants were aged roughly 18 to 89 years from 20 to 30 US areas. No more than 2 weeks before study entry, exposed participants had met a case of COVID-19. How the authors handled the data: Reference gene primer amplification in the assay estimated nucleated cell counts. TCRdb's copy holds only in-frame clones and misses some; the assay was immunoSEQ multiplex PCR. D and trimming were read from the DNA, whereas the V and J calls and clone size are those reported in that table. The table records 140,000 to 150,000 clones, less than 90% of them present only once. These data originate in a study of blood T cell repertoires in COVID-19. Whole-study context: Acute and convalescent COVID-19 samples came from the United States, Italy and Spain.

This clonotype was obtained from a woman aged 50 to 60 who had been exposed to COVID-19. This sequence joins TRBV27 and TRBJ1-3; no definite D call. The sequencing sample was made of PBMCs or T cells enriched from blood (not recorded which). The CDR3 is CASSMTHSGNTIYF. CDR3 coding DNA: TGTGCCAGCAGCATGACTCACTCTGGAAACACCATATATTTT.